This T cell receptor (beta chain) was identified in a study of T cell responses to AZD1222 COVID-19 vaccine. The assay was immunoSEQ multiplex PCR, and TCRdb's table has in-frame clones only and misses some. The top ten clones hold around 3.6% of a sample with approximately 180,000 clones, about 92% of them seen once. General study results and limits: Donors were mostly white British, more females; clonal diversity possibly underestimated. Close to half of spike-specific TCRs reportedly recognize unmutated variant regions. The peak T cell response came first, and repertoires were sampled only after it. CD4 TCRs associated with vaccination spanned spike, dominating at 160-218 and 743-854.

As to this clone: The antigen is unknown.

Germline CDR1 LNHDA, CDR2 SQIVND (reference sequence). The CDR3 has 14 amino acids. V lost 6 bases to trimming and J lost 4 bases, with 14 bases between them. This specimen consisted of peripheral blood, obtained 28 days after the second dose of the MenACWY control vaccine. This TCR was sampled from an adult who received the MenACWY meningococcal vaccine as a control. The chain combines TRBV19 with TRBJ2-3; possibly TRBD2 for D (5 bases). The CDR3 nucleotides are TGTGCCAGTAGCCAGCTACCGAGGGCAGATACGCAGTATTTT. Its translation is CASSQLPRADTQYF.